Listed below are T cell receptor beta chains from one sample, sequenced in a study of OX40 agonist ivuxolimab in advanced cancers. Here immunoSEQ multiplex PCR was the method, and the copy in TCRdb shows in-frame clones only, minus some. The table has under 70,000 clones, 75% to 90% seen once; the top ten hold roughly 4%. This sample comprised CD4+ or CD8+ T cells sorted from blood, obtained in a trial of the OX40 agonist ivuxolimab. All receptors derive from an adult with an advanced solid tumor such as melanoma, head and neck, liver or kidney cancer. CDR3s include the opening cysteine and the closing phenylalanine or tryptophan. D genes are given only for firm matches. Size is omitted from some rows. Given values are once, few, many or a class for expanded clones.

j_call clone_size d_call v_call cdr3_nt cdr3_aa
TRBJ2-5 once . TRBV5-1 TGCGCCAGCAGCTTGACAAGTCCACAAGAGACCCAGTACTTC CASSLTSPQETQYF
TRBJ2-2 . . TRBV18 TGTGCCAGCTCACCTGGCCCAGGGTCTTTCCGGGAGCTGTTTTTT CASSPGPGSFRELFF
TRBJ2-3 . . TRBV7-9 TGTGCCAGCAGAGTCATCAGGGCAGATACGCAGTATTTT CASRVIRADTQYF
TRBJ2-7 . . TRBV18 TGTGCCAGCTCACCCAGGGAGGGGGCGTCCTACGAGCAGTACTTC CASSPREGASYEQYF
TRBJ2-5 . . TRBV5-1 TGCGCCAGCAGCTTAACAGGGTTAGAGGAGACCCAGTACTTC CASSLTGLEETQYF
TRBJ1-5 . TRBD1 TRBV28 TGTGCCAGCAGTTTAATAACGACAGGGGGCAATCAGCCCCAGCATTTT CASSLITTGGNQPQHF
TRBJ2-5 . TRBD1 TRBV5-1 TGCGCCAGCAGCCGAGGGGGCGAGGCGGAGACCCAGTACTTC CASSRGGEAETQYF
TRBJ2-2 medium-sized . TRBV5-1 TGCGCCAGCAGCTTGACAGGGTCGAACACCGGGGAGCTGTTTTTT CASSLTGSNTGELFF
TRBJ2-1 . . TRBV6-5 TGTGCCAGCAGTTACCAAGGTTGGGGGCGCGGGGATGAGCAGTTCTTC CASSYQGWGRGDEQFF
TRBJ2-5 . . TRBV30 TGTGCCTGGAGTGTAAGTTGGGGCCCAGAGACCCAGTACTTC CAWSVSWGPETQYF
TRBJ1-5 . . TRBV2 TGTGCCAGCAGCGCCGGACAGAACAATCAGCCCCAGCATTTT CASSAGQNNQPQHF
TRBJ2-5 . . TRBV20-1 TGCAGTGCTCCCAAGGAGACCCAGTACTTC CSAPKETQYF
TRBJ2-4 . . TRBV5-1 TGCGCCAGCAGCCGGAGAGAGGCGGGAAACATTCAGTACTTC CASSRREAGNIQYF
TRBJ1-2 . . TRBV11-2 TGTGCCAGCAGCTTAAACCGTAAGGTTAACGGTGGCTACACCTTC CASSLNRKVNGGYTF
TRBJ1-5 . TRBD1 TRBV5-8 TGTGCCAGCAGCCCCCCAGGGGGGGGCAGTCAGCCCCAGCATTTT CASSPPGGGSQPQHF
TRBJ1-3 . . TRBV10-1 TGCGCCAGCAGTGAAAACACACGCTCTGGAAACACCATATATTTT CASSENTRSGNTIYF
TRBJ2-3 . . TRBV29-1 TGCAGCGTTTCCCGATACACAGATACGCAGTATTTT CSVSRYTDTQYF
TRBJ2-3 . TRBD2 TRBV7-9 TGTGCCAGCACCCGGGGGGATAGCACAGATACGCAGTATTTT CASTRGDSTDTQYF
TRBJ2-2 . TRBD1 TRBV5-5 TGTGCCAGCAGCCCGACAGGGTCCACCGGGGAGCTGTTTTTT CASSPTGSTGELFF
TRBJ1-1 few TRBD1 TRBV29-1 TGCAGCGTCCGACAGGGGAACACTGAAGCTTTCTTT CSVRQGNTEAFF
TRBJ1-4 . TRBD1 TRBV18 TGTGCCAGCTCACCCCCGACAGGGGAAAAACTGTTTTTT CASSPPTGEKLFF
TRBJ2-7 . . TRBV6-1 TGTGCCAGCAGTGCAGAGAAAGGCCCCTACGAGCAGTACTTC CASSAEKGPYEQYF
TRBJ2-4 few TRBD2 TRBV6-1 TGTGCCAGCAGTGAAGCGTTTGGACTAGGGGCCAAAAACATTCAGTACTTC CASSEAFGLGAKNIQYF
TRBJ1-6 . TRBD1 TRBV2 TGTGCCGGCAGACAGGGAGAAGATTCACCCCTCCACTTT CAGRQGEDSPLHF
TRBJ1-5 . TRBD1 TRBV29-1 TGCAGCGTTCGAGACAGGGGCAATCAGCCCCAGCATTTT CSVRDRGNQPQHF
TRBJ2-5 . . TRBV28 TGTGCCAGCAGTTCCCCAGGTCAGAGCCTGGAGACCCAGTACTTC CASSSPGQSLETQYF
TRBJ2-1 . . TRBV19 TGTGCCAGTAGTCGACTCCTCTACAATGAGCAGTTCTTC CASSRLLYNEQFF
TRBJ1-2 . . TRBV28 TGTGCCAGCAGTCCGGGGGGGAACTATGGCTACACCTTC CASSPGGNYGYTF
TRBJ1-2 . . TRBV14 TGTGCCAGCAGCCAAGATTGGAGTCGGGAGGACACCTTC CASSQDWSREDTF
TRBJ2-7 once . TRBV6-5 TGTGCCAGCCTTGACAGCTACGAGCAGTACTTC CASLDSYEQYF
TRBJ1-2 . . TRBV18 TGTGCCAGCTCACCTACGTCAGGGCCTGGCTACACCTTC CASSPTSGPGYTF
TRBJ2-7 . . TRBV11-2 TGTGCCAGCACTTCAGGGGTCGAGCAGTACTTC CASTSGVEQYF
TRBJ2-2 . . TRBV5-1 TGCGCCAGCAGCTTGGCCGGAGGGGGGAACACCGGGGAGCTGTTTTTT CASSLAGGGNTGELFF
TRBJ2-1 . TRBD2 TRBV4-2 TGTGCCAGCAGCCAAGGTCGGGGGGAGGATGAGCAGTTCTTC CASSQGRGEDEQFF
TRBJ1-2 . TRBD1 TRBV13 TGTGCCAGCAGCTTAGGCCCTGGACAGGGCGGCGGCTACACCTTC CASSLGPGQGGGYTF
TRBJ1-4 . TRBD1 TRBV5-4 TGTGCCAGCAGCAAGGGACAGTTAAATGAAAAACTGTTTTTT CASSKGQLNEKLFF
TRBJ2-2 . . TRBV7-9 TGTGCCAGCAGCCCGATGGGGGGGGCTGGCACCGGGGAGCTGTTTTTT CASSPMGGAGTGELFF
TRBJ1-4 . . TRBV19 TGTGCCAGTAGTAACCGCATAAGAGAAAAACTGTTTTTT CASSNRIREKLFF
TRBJ2-2 once . TRBV5-5 TGTGCCAGCAGCTTCCGGGGAACTGGGGAGCTGTTTTTT CASSFRGTGELFF
TRBJ2-3 . . TRBV18 TGTGCCAGCTCACCGCGGGCTAAGGGGACAGATACGCAGTATTTT CASSPRAKGTDTQYF
TRBJ2-7 . TRBD1 TRBV4-1 TGCGCCAGCAGCCAAGAAGACAGGGGGCGCGAGCAGTACTTC CASSQEDRGREQYF
TRBJ1-3 . TRBD1 TRBV23-1 TGCGCCAGCAGTCGGACAGGGCGAGAAAACACCATATATTTT CASSRTGRENTIYF
TRBJ2-3 . . TRBV25-1 TGTGCCAGCACCAACAGGGAGGAAAGGGATACGCAGTATTTT CASTNREERDTQYF
TRBJ2-1 . TRBD2 TRBV27 TGTGCCAGCAGTAAACGTCTAGCGGGAGGGCCTTACAATGAGCAGTTCTTC CASSKRLAGGPYNEQFF
TRBJ1-1 . . TRBV7-7 TGTGCCAGCAGCCGAATCCACAGGGCCCCGGGGAACACTGAAGCTTTCTTT CASSRIHRAPGNTEAFF
TRBJ2-5 . . TRBV27 TGTGCCAGCAGCCGGGTAGGGTTAGAGACCCAGTACTTC CASSRVGLETQYF
TRBJ2-3 . . TRBV4-1 TGCGCCAGCAGCCAAGCTCGTCCCACCCCCCGAGATACGCAGTATTTT CASSQARPTPRDTQYF
TRBJ2-1 . . TRBV29-1 TGCAGCGTTGGTCAGGGCGGGAATGAGCAGTTCTTC CSVGQGGNEQFF
TRBJ2-7 . . TRBV6-5 TGTGCCAGCAGCCACCTCAACGAGCAGTACTTC CASSHLNEQYF
TRBJ1-4 . . TRBV7-2 TGTGCCAGCAGCTGGGGAATCGGGCAGTCAAATGAAAAACTGTTTTTT CASSWGIGQSNEKLFF
TRBJ2-3 . . TRBV2 TGTGCCAGCAGTGAGGAAGTGGCAGATACGCAGTATTTT CASSEEVADTQYF